This TCR beta chain emerged from a study of cytomegalovirus exposure and HLA in healthy donors. This CDR3 region has 11 residues. Germline assignment: CDR1 MNHEY and CDR2 SMNVEV (reference sequence). V was trimmed by 5 bases and J by 10 bases, leaving 12 bases between them. Primers for the PCR totalled 60 Vbeta and 13 Jbeta. Profiling relied on immunoSEQ multiplex PCR, and the TCRdb table lists in-frame clones only, not all of them. The sample has around 140,000 clones; approximately 80% are singletons. Source material: PBMCs. The receptor comes from a woman aged 60-70 years in good health and CMV-seropositive. The J gene is TRBJ2-7, the V gene TRBV27; D perhaps matches TRBD2 (5 bases). The CDR3 coding sequence is TGTGCCAGCAGTCACTCCGGGATTCAGTACTTC. This sequence encodes CASSHSGIQYF.